This T cell receptor beta chain comes out of a study of T cell repertoires in cytomegalovirus infection. The CDR3 spans 16 residues. The germline V gene has CDR1 SGHVS and CDR2 FNYEAQ. V shed 7 bases and J shed 2 bases, with 21 bases lying between them. Worth noting for this clonotype: Possible read error: a much larger clone is one base away.

Each CDR3 protein is one row after TCRdb ran MiXCR on the reads. The sample lists about 460,000 distinct CDR3 sequences; 11% were seen once. The clonotype was recovered from a human donor in good health (CMV status not recorded). Some clones in this sample may be carry-over from other donors' samples. Specimen: PBMCs. The chain employs TRBV7-6 and TRBJ2-7; perhaps TRBD2 as D (5 bases). CDR3 DNA: TGTGCCAGCATCGAACTAGGGTCGGGTCTGGCCTACGAGCAGTACTTC. As protein: CASIELGSGLAYEQYF.